The rows below give T cell receptor beta chains drawn from one sample of a study of T cells in Graves' hyperthyroidism and ophthalmopathy. TCRdb independently ran MiXCR on the multiplex PCR reads; one entry per CDR3 protein. The sample contains around 370,000 distinct CDR3 sequences, 18% of which appear only once. Sequencing was performed on blood. These receptors all stem from a man younger than 35 with Graves' ophthalmopathy. Both conserved end residues are part of each CDR3. The order of the fields is clone size, J gene, V gene, D gene, CDR3 DNA, CDR3 protein. A D gene is named only where the DNA matches it firmly. Size values are once, few and many counts, or a class for expanded clones, and some rows have none.

clone size: many
J gene: TRBJ2-3
V gene: TRBV10-3
D gene: TRBD1
CDR3 DNA: TGTGCCATCAACCCCACAGGGGTAACTAGCACAGATACGCAGTATTTT
CDR3 protein: CAINPTGVTSTDTQYF

clone size: NA
J gene: TRBJ2-2
V gene: TRBV9
D gene: NA
CDR3 DNA: TGTGCCAGCAGCGTAGGGGGGGGCAATTATAACACCGGGGAGCTGTTTTTT
CDR3 protein: CASSVGGGNYNTGELFF

clone size: many
J gene: TRBJ1-1
V gene: TRBV6-1
D gene: NA
CDR3 DNA: TGTGCCAGCAGTGTGACCGGGGCCTCCTCCACTGAAGCTTTCTTT
CDR3 protein: CASSVTGASSTEAFF

clone size: NA
J gene: TRBJ2-2
V gene: TRBV7-2
D gene: TRBD2
CDR3 DNA: TGTGCCAGCAGCCAAGGGCCTAGCGGGGGGCCCACCGGGGAGCTGTTTTTT
CDR3 protein: CASSQGPSGGPTGELFF

clone size: many
J gene: TRBJ2-5
V gene: TRBV20-1
D gene: NA
CDR3 DNA: TGCAGTGCTAGAGATATCTGGGGATGGCAAGAGACCCAGTACTTC
CDR3 protein: CSARDIWGWQETQYF

clone size: few
J gene: TRBJ2-2
V gene: TRBV3-1
D gene: NA
CDR3 DNA: TGTGCCAGCAGCCATAGGGGTACCGGGGAGCTGTTTTTT
CDR3 protein: CASSHRGTGELFF

clone size: many
J gene: TRBJ2-5
V gene: TRBV28
D gene: TRBD2
CDR3 DNA: TGTGCCAGCAGACCTCCGGGGGGCCAAGAGACCCAGTACTTC
CDR3 protein: CASRPPGGQETQYF

clone size: NA
J gene: TRBJ2-2
V gene: TRBV10-3
D gene: NA
CDR3 DNA: TGTGCCATCAGTGAAGGGGCCGTCGGGGAGCTGTTTTTT
CDR3 protein: CAISEGAVGELFF

clone size: many
J gene: TRBJ2-3
V gene: TRBV7-2
D gene: TRBD1
CDR3 DNA: TGTGCCAGCAGCCCGGGACAGGGAAATACGCAGTATTTT
CDR3 protein: CASSPGQGNTQYF

clone size: many
J gene: TRBJ1-1
V gene: TRBV5-1
D gene: NA
CDR3 DNA: TGCGCCAGCAGCTTGTCCAGGATAAACACTGAAGCTTTCTTT
CDR3 protein: CASSLSRINTEAFF

clone size: many
J gene: TRBJ2-5
V gene: TRBV18
D gene: NA
CDR3 DNA: TGTGCCAGCTCCCCAGGGGACCAAGAGACCCAGTACTTC
CDR3 protein: CASSPGDQETQYF

clone size: many
J gene: TRBJ2-1
V gene: TRBV11-2
D gene: TRBD2
CDR3 DNA: TGTGCCAGCAGCTTAGAGCGTGGGGGGACTAGGCCGTTCTTC
CDR3 protein: CASSLERGGTRPFF

clone size: few
J gene: TRBJ1-1
V gene: TRBV28
D gene: NA
CDR3 DNA: TGTGCCAGCAGTTTACCCGGGACGAATGCTTTCTTT
CDR3 protein: CASSLPGTNAFF

clone size: NA
J gene: TRBJ1-4
V gene: TRBV9
D gene: TRBD1
CDR3 DNA: TGTGCCAGCAGCGTAGGGAGGAACAGGGGGGCAACTAATGAAAAACTGTTTTTT
CDR3 protein: CASSVGRNRGATNEKLFF

clone size: many
J gene: TRBJ1-2
V gene: TRBV28
D gene: TRBD1
CDR3 DNA: TGTGCCAGCAGCCCGAACAGGGGTAATGGCTACACCTTC
CDR3 protein: CASSPNRGNGYTF

clone size: few
J gene: TRBJ2-3
V gene: TRBV20-1
D gene: NA
CDR3 DNA: TGCAGTGCCAGGCCGGGACTCGGAACAGATACGCAGTATTTT
CDR3 protein: CSARPGLGTDTQYF

clone size: few
J gene: TRBJ1-2
V gene: TRBV28
D gene: NA
CDR3 DNA: TGTGCCAGCAGTTATTACAGGGCCGGAATGTATGGCTACACCTTC
CDR3 protein: CASSYYRAGMYGYTF

clone size: many
J gene: TRBJ2-5
V gene: TRBV6-5
D gene: NA
CDR3 DNA: TGTGCCAGCAGTTACACGGGGCGGTTTAAAGAGACCCAGTACTTC
CDR3 protein: CASSYTGRFKETQYF

clone size: many
J gene: TRBJ1-4
V gene: TRBV5-1
D gene: NA
CDR3 DNA: TGCGCCAGCAGCTTGGCCGCAACTAATGAAAAACTGTTTTTT
CDR3 protein: CASSLAATNEKLFF

clone size: many
J gene: TRBJ2-7
V gene: TRBV2
D gene: NA
CDR3 DNA: TGTGCCAGCAGTGAATGGGAAAAGAGCGAGCAGTACTTC
CDR3 protein: CASSEWEKSEQYF

clone size: many
J gene: TRBJ2-1
V gene: TRBV11-1
D gene: TRBD1
CDR3 DNA: TGTGCCAGCAGCCAGGGGGCAATCGGTGAGCAGTTCTTC
CDR3 protein: CASSQGAIGEQFF

clone size: many
J gene: TRBJ1-2
V gene: TRBV11-2
D gene: NA
CDR3 DNA: TGTGCCAGCAGCCCTCGGGAGACGGGCAGTGGTTCCTATGGCTACACCTTC
CDR3 protein: CASSPRETGSGSYGYTF

clone size: many
J gene: TRBJ1-2
V gene: TRBV5-6
D gene: TRBD1
CDR3 DNA: TGTGCCAGCAGCCCCCGTGGACAGGGTCTCTCCTATGGCTACACCTTC
CDR3 protein: CASSPRGQGLSYGYTF

clone size: many
J gene: TRBJ1-1
V gene: TRBV13
D gene: NA
CDR3 DNA: TGTGCCAGCCGTACCAGGACCTTGAACACTGAAGCTTTCTTT
CDR3 protein: CASRTRTLNTEAFF

clone size: NA
J gene: TRBJ1-3
V gene: TRBV9
D gene: TRBD1
CDR3 DNA: TGTGCCAGCAGCATCGAGGGGGCGTTGGGAAACACCATATATTTT
CDR3 protein: CASSIEGALGNTIYF

clone size: many
J gene: TRBJ1-2
V gene: TRBV12-3/TRBV12-4
D gene: NA
CDR3 DNA: TGTGCCAGCAGTGGACCTGGCGGGGTATTACTTGATGGCTACACCTTC
CDR3 protein: CASSGPGGVLLDGYTF

clone size: many
J gene: TRBJ1-2
V gene: TRBV11-2
D gene: TRBD1
CDR3 DNA: TGTGCCAGCGTTAGGAGACAGGGGGCGGGTGGCTACACCTTC
CDR3 protein: CASVRRQGAGGYTF

clone size: many
J gene: TRBJ2-1
V gene: TRBV28
D gene: TRBD2
CDR3 DNA: TGTGCCAGCAGTCCTCCCGGGAGCGGGGGGTTCAATGAGCAGTTCTTC
CDR3 protein: CASSPPGSGGFNEQFF

clone size: many
J gene: TRBJ1-1
V gene: TRBV5-5
D gene: NA
CDR3 DNA: TGTGCCAGCAGCTTTGGGTGGGACACTGAAGCTTTCTTT
CDR3 protein: CASSFGWDTEAFF

clone size: NA
J gene: TRBJ1-2
V gene: TRBV7-2
D gene: NA
CDR3 DNA: TGTGCCAGCAGCAACCCCGGGACCTATGGCTACACCTTC
CDR3 protein: CASSNPGTYGYTF

clone size: many
J gene: TRBJ1-2
V gene: TRBV27
D gene: NA
CDR3 DNA: TGTGCCAGCAGTTTATCGAGGGGATATGGCTACACCTTC
CDR3 protein: CASSLSRGYGYTF

clone size: many
J gene: TRBJ2-3
V gene: TRBV6-1
D gene: NA
CDR3 DNA: TGTGCCAGCAAGGGGGGGGGGGAGACCGATACGCAGTATTTT
CDR3 protein: CASKGGGETDTQYF

clone size: many
J gene: TRBJ1-5
V gene: TRBV4-1
D gene: NA
CDR3 DNA: TGCGCCAGCAGCCAAGATGGGAGCAATCAGCCCCAGCATTTT
CDR3 protein: CASSQDGSNQPQHF

clone size: many
J gene: TRBJ1-5
V gene: TRBV20-1
D gene: TRBD1
CDR3 DNA: TGCAGTGCTAGGCCCTTGGGGACAGGTTATAGCAATCAGCCCCAGCATTTT
CDR3 protein: CSARPLGTGYSNQPQHF

clone size: NA
J gene: TRBJ2-1
V gene: TRBV29-1
D gene: NA
CDR3 DNA: TGCAGCGTTGAAGTCGGGGGTTACTACAATGAGCAGTTCTTC
CDR3 protein: CSVEVGGYYNEQFF

clone size: NA
J gene: TRBJ1-2
V gene: TRBV28
D gene: NA
CDR3 DNA: TGTGCCAGCGGGTGGCAGGCTGGCTACACCTTC
CDR3 protein: CASGWQAGYTF

clone size: many
J gene: TRBJ1-2
V gene: TRBV7-8
D gene: NA
CDR3 DNA: TGTGCCAGCAGCTTCGGAGGCGGCTACTATGGCTACACCTTC
CDR3 protein: CASSFGGGYYGYTF

clone size: many
J gene: TRBJ2-1
V gene: TRBV2
D gene: NA
CDR3 DNA: TGTGCCAGCAGTGATAACTACAATGAGCAGTTCTTC
CDR3 protein: CASSDNYNEQFF

clone size: NA
J gene: TRBJ2-5
V gene: TRBV7-8
D gene: TRBD2
CDR3 DNA: TGTGCCAGCACCCCGGGGAGGGGTTGGCAGACCCAGTACTTC
CDR3 protein: CASTPGRGWQTQYF

clone size: many
J gene: TRBJ1-1
V gene: TRBV20-1
D gene: NA
CDR3 DNA: TGCAGTGCTAGAGTCCCAGGGAAAAACACTGAAGCTTTCTTT
CDR3 protein: CSARVPGKNTEAFF

clone size: NA
J gene: TRBJ2-3
V gene: TRBV7-6
D gene: NA
CDR3 DNA: TGCGCCAGCAGCCCTTTGGGGCGACCGAGCACAGATACGCAGTATTTT
CDR3 protein: CASSPLGRPSTDTQYF

clone size: few
J gene: TRBJ2-1
V gene: TRBV20-1
D gene: NA
CDR3 DNA: TGCAGTGCTAACCCTCTCGGGAGCTCCTACAATGAGCAGTTCTTC
CDR3 protein: CSANPLGSSYNEQFF

clone size: many
J gene: TRBJ1-6
V gene: TRBV3-1
D gene: NA
CDR3 DNA: TGTGCCAGCAGCCCTCCCGGGCGGGGAAATAATTCACCCCTCCACTTT
CDR3 protein: CASSPPGRGNNSPLHF

clone size: many
J gene: TRBJ2-7
V gene: TRBV6-5
D gene: NA
CDR3 DNA: TGTGCCAGCAGTTACTCGAGGGGGGCCCACGAGCAGTACTTC
CDR3 protein: CASSYSRGAHEQYF

clone size: NA
J gene: TRBJ2-7
V gene: TRBV5-1
D gene: TRBD2
CDR3 DNA: TGCGCCAGCAGCTTGGGGACCCGGGGGGGGCAGTTCCACGAGCAGTACTTC
CDR3 protein: CASSLGTRGGQFHEQYF

clone size: many
J gene: TRBJ2-2
V gene: TRBV2
D gene: TRBD2
CDR3 DNA: TGTGCCAACTCCCCTTCTAGCGGGGGGCGGGAGCTGTTTTTT
CDR3 protein: CANSPSSGGRELFF

clone size: NA
J gene: TRBJ1-1
V gene: TRBV2
D gene: TRBD1
CDR3 DNA: TGTGCCAGCAGTGAAGGGCGAGACAGGGCCACTGAAGCTTTCTTT
CDR3 protein: CASSEGRDRATEAFF

clone size: few
J gene: TRBJ1-2
V gene: TRBV25-1
D gene: TRBD1
CDR3 DNA: TGTGCCAGCAGTGAACTCCAGGGGGCTAACTATGGCTACACCTTC
CDR3 protein: CASSELQGANYGYTF

clone size: NA
J gene: TRBJ2-3
V gene: TRBV24-1
D gene: TRBD1
CDR3 DNA: TGTGCCACCAGTGATTCACAGGGGCTTGGCGGCACAGATACGCAGTATTTT
CDR3 protein: CATSDSQGLGGTDTQYF

clone size: few
J gene: TRBJ1-2
V gene: TRBV6-1
D gene: TRBD1
CDR3 DNA: TGTGCCAGCAGGGCCTCAACCCAGGGGGCTAAGTGGGGCTACACCTTC
CDR3 protein: CASRASTQGAKWGYTF

clone size: NA
J gene: TRBJ2-7
V gene: TRBV6-1
D gene: NA
CDR3 DNA: TGTGCCATCAGTGTAGGGCATTCCACCTACGAGCAGTACTTC
CDR3 protein: CAISVGHSTYEQYF

clone size: many
J gene: TRBJ2-3
V gene: TRBV20-1
D gene: TRBD2
CDR3 DNA: TGCAGTCCCTCAGAAGCGGGGGGGCCAGATACGCAGTATTTT
CDR3 protein: CSPSEAGGPDTQYF

clone size: many
J gene: TRBJ2-7
V gene: TRBV20-1
D gene: NA
CDR3 DNA: TGCAGTGCTAGCCGGGCAGCTTCCTACGAGCAGTACTTC
CDR3 protein: CSASRAASYEQYF

clone size: many
J gene: TRBJ2-1
V gene: TRBV11-2
D gene: TRBD2
CDR3 DNA: TGTGCCAGCAGCGTAAGTTCTAGCGGGGGGCGGAATGAGCAGTTCTTC
CDR3 protein: CASSVSSSGGRNEQFF

clone size: few
J gene: TRBJ2-2
V gene: TRBV6-1
D gene: NA
CDR3 DNA: TGTGCCAGCAGACACAGGGAAGCGAGGGAGCTGTTTTTT
CDR3 protein: CASRHREARELFF

clone size: few
J gene: TRBJ1-6
V gene: TRBV5-1
D gene: NA
CDR3 DNA: TGCGCCAGCAGCTTGGAGGACTTAGATAATTCACCCCTCCACTTT
CDR3 protein: CASSLEDLDNSPLHF

clone size: few
J gene: TRBJ1-5
V gene: TRBV20-1
D gene: NA
CDR3 DNA: TGCAGTGCCACTTCCACAGGGAATCAGCCCCAGCATTTT
CDR3 protein: CSATSTGNQPQHF